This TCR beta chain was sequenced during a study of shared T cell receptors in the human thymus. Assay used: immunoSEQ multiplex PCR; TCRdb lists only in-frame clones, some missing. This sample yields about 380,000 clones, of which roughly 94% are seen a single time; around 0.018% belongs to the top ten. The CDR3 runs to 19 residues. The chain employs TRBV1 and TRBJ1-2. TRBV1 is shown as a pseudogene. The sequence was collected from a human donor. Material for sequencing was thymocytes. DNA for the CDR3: TGCACCAGCAGCCAAGGGGGGGCGGGATCAACCTTACCCGTCTATGGCTACACCTTC. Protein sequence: CTSSQGGAGSTLPVYGYTF.